These 16 T cell receptor beta chains share one sample of origin, sequenced in a study of blood T cell repertoires in COVID-19 (dated by TCRdb to the early 2020s). Receptor amplification or capture employed the immunoSEQ multiplex PCR assay. TCRdb stores this immuneACCESS table with in-frame sequences only. Part of the clones is absent; in the studies checked, under half of the shortfall reflects unresolved V genes, and no reason is known for the rest. Across this sample there are around 59,000 clones, with 75% to 90% seen only once. The ten biggest clones cover roughly 1.4% of the sample. Sequenced sample: peripheral blood. These receptors all stem from a man aged 55 to 70 with acute or convalescent COVID-19.

The rearrangement uses TRBV6-2 or TRBV6-3 and TRBJ2-3; possible D gene TRBD1, 6 bases. The CDR3 runs 15 residues. Germline V gives CDR1 MNHEY, CDR2 SVGEGT. Trimming took 2 bases from V and 2 from J, leaving 11 bases between them. The DNA of the CDR3 is TGTGCCAGCAGTTACCTCGACAGGAACACAGATACGCAGTATTTT. Translating gives CASSYLDRNTDTQYF.

The chain recombines TRBV24-1 with TRBJ2-1, with D possibly matching TRBD1 (5 bases). The V gene lost 5 bases and the J gene lost 7 bases, with 17 bases spanning the gap. The CDR3 extends over 15 amino acids. Looked up from germline, CDR1 is KGHDR and CDR2 is SFDVKD. The CDR3 DNA reads TGTGCCACCAGTGGGAGTTGGGGCGTCGGTAATGAGCAGTTCTTC. Translating gives CATSGSWGVGNEQFF.

CDR3: CASSQEKRKSSYNEQFF. The CDR3 DNA sequence: TGCGCCAGCAGCCAAGAAAAGCGGAAATCCTCCTACAATGAGCAGTTCTTC. The V and J genes are TRBV4-3 and TRBJ2-1, with TRBD2 as a possible D gene (5 bases). This CDR3 has 17 residues. V was pared by 0 bases and J by 0 bases, with 12 bases between. Germline CDR1 LGHNA, CDR2 YSLEER.

This clone appeared a single time. The CDR3 DNA follows: TGTGCCAGCAGCCAAGATCGGGGGACGAAGCAGTTCTTC. Encoded protein: CASSQDRGTKQFF. V usage is TRBV4-2 and J usage is TRBJ2-1, with D tentatively TRBD2 (6 bases). Germline loops: CDR1 LGHNA, CDR2 YNFKEQ. The V and J ends lost 0 bases and 11 bases respectively, with 11 bases between them. This CDR3 has 13 amino acids.

The J gene is TRBJ1-2, the V gene TRBV19; tentative D call: TRBD1 (5 bases). Germline V gene lookup returns CDR1 LNHDA and CDR2 SQIVND (reference sequence). V lost 7 bases and J 4 bases, leaving 19 bases between the germline ends. The CDR3 extends over 15 amino acids. The CDR3, as DNA: TGTGCCAGTACCCCCCCGCCGGGGGATGGCTATGGCTACACCTTC. Translating it yields CASTPPPGDGYGYTF.

This chain links TRBV7-9 with TRBJ1-1, with D possibly being TRBD1 (6 bases). Trimming pared 5 bases from V and 1 base from J, leaving 14 bases between. Germline loops: CDR1 SEHNR, CDR2 FQNEAQ (reference sequence). The CDR3 length is 15 residues. CDR3 region: CASSPERGGNTEAFF. The DNA for the CDR3 is TGTGCCAGCAGCCCGGAAAGGGGGGGGAACACTGAAGCTTTCTTT. Filled out from reference TRBV7-9 and TRBJ1-1, the complete variable domain reads DTGVSQNPRHKITKRGQNVTFRCDPISEHNRLYWYRQTLGQGPEFLTYFQNEAQLEKSRLLSDRFSAERPKGSFSTLEIQRTEQGDSAMYLCASSPERGGNTEAFFGQGTRLTVV.

The chain uses TRBV19 and TRBJ1-6; possibly TRBD1 for D (6 bases). This CDR3 has 13 amino acids. Germline V CDR1 and CDR2: LNHDA, SQIVND (reference sequence). Trimming cost V 4 bases and J 6 bases, with 7 bases left between them. The CDR3 bases are TGTGCCAGTAGTACAGGGGTTAATTCACCCCTCCACTTT. Translation gives CASSTGVNSPLHF.

CDR3 bases: TGCGCCAGCAGCCAAGATGGGACAGGGGAGGAAGAGACCCAGTACTTC. Its protein product is CASSQDGTGEEETQYF. The chain joins TRBV4-1 to TRBJ2-5; 10 bases are a match to TRBD1. CDR1 is MGHRA, CDR2 YSYEKL, per germline. J lost 3 bases, V lost 0 bases, and 4 bases had no gene match. CDR3 length: 16 amino acids.

The chain has TRBV29-1 and TRBJ2-3; 8 bases are a match to TRBD2. V lost 3 bases and J lost 0; bases outside the gene matches: 2. The CDR3 contains 14 residues. The germline V gene has CDR1 SQVTM and CDR2 ANQGSEA. The CDR3 bases are TGCAGCGTTGACTCTAGCGGGAGCACAGATACGCAGTATTTT. This gives the protein CSVDSSGSTDTQYF.

The chain combines TRBV7-3 with TRBJ2-1; 14 positions agree with TRBD2. In germline, CDR1 is SGHTA, CDR2 FQGTGA. The CDR3 covers 15 residues. V shed 2 bases, J shed 9 bases, and the junction held 3 bases outside the gene matches. CDR3 DNA: TGTGCCAGCAGCTTAGACGGACTAGCGGGGGGTGAGCAGTTCTTC. It translates to CASSLDGLAGGEQFF.

The V call is TRBV30, the J call TRBJ2-3; D remains unclear. Trimming removed 2 bases at V and 2 bases at J, with 8 bases between. CDR3 length equals 13 residues. In germline, CDR1 is GTSNPN, CDR2 SVGIG (reference sequence). CDR3 sequence: CAWSRRSTDTQYF. As DNA, the CDR3 is TGTGCCTGGAGTCGCAGATCCACAGATACGCAGTATTTT.

CDR3 protein: CASSQATRTEENEKLFF. The CDR3 DNA sequence: TGTGCCAGCAGCCAAGCCACCCGGACAGAAGAAAATGAAAAACTGTTTTTT. The V and J genes are TRBV4-2 and TRBJ1-4; weak D call: TRBD1 (6 bases). The CDR3 is 17 amino acids. V shed 1 base and J shed 5 bases, with 17 bases lying between them. The germline gives CDR1 LGHNA, CDR2 YNFKEQ.

There are a few counts of this clone. J is TRBJ1-5 and V is TRBV19; the D is unclear. Per germline, CDR1 LNHDA and CDR2 SQIVND (reference sequence). V lost 7 bases to trimming and J lost 0 bases, with 13 bases between them. CDR3 size: 15 residues. The CDR3 reads CASTIREASNQPQHF. DNA for the CDR3: TGTGCCAGTACCATACGGGAGGCTAGCAATCAGCCCCAGCATTTT.

The chain employs TRBV25-1 and TRBJ1-1; D possibly corresponds to TRBD1 (6 bases). V lost 2 bases and J 6 bases, leaving 13 bases between the germline ends. Germline assignment: CDR1 MGHDK and CDR2 SYGVNS. The CDR3 totals 14 residues. The DNA of the CDR3 is TGTGCCAGCAGTGAACTCACAGGGAATGCTGAAGCTTTCTTT. Its protein is CASSELTGNAEAFF.

The genes are TRBV19 and TRBJ1-1, with TRBD1 identical over 7 bases. Germline trimming cut 7 bases from V and 0 bases from J; bases unmatched to any gene: 8. Germline CDR1 reads LNHDA; CDR2 reads SQIVND (reference sequence). The CDR3 extends over 15 amino acids. The CDR3 DNA is TGTGCCAGTAACCGACAGGGAACCATGAACACTGAAGCTTTCTTT. Protein sequence: CASNRQGTMNTEAFF.

The chain recombines TRBV7-9 with TRBJ1-4; possibly TRBD1 for D (5 bases). CDR3 size: 15 residues. V lost 3 bases and J lost 0, with 8 bases in between. In germline, CDR1 is SEHNR, CDR2 FQNEAQ (reference sequence). CDR3 protein: CASSFAGATNEKLFF. For the CDR3, the DNA is TGTGCCAGCAGCTTCGCGGGGGCAACTAATGAAAAACTGTTTTTT.